The 20 T cell receptor beta chains in this list originate from one sample, sequenced in a study of radiotherapy plus CTLA-4 blockade in lung cancer. Libraries were prepared by immunoSEQ multiplex PCR; TCRdb keeps only in-frame clonotypes and omits some of them. The sample contains some 92,000 clones, 82% of which appear only once. The sample here was peripheral blood, taken from a patient treated with radiotherapy plus ipilimumab. The receptors originated from a human donor with non-small cell lung cancer who had a partial response to radiotherapy plus ipilimumab.

CDR3 sequence: CASSTTSYEKLFF. The CDR3 DNA reads as TGTGCCAGCAGCACCACAAGTTATGAAAAACTGTTTTTT. V usage is TRBV7-8 and J usage is TRBJ1-4; D unresolved. V was pared by 5 bases and J by 6 bases, with 10 bases between. The CDR3 runs to 13 residues. Germline V gene lookup returns CDR1 SGHVS and CDR2 FQNEAQ. The complete variable domain, with remaining parts taken from reference TRBV7-8 and TRBJ1-4, reads GAGVSQSPRYKVAKRGQDVALRCDPISGHVSLFWYQQALGQGPEFLTYFQNEAQLDKSGLPSDRFFAERPEGSVSTLKIQRTQQEDSAVYLCASSTTSYEKLFFGSGTQLSVL.

This rearrangement joins TRBV7-8 to TRBJ2-5; the match to TRBD1 covers 7 bases. The CDR3 totals 15 residues. CDR1 is SGHVS, CDR2 FQNEAQ, per germline. V was clipped by 5 bases and J by 1 base; unmatched bases: 7. In nucleotides, the CDR3 is TGTGCCAGCAGCATGCTCGGGACAGTCCAAGAGACCCAGTACTTC. Amino acids: CASSMLGTVQETQYF.

The rearrangement joins TRBV5-4 to TRBJ2-1; possible D gene TRBD2, 6 bases. The germline V gene has CDR1 SGHNT and CDR2 YYREEE (reference sequence). CDR3 length: 16 residues. V lost 3 bases to trimming and J lost 9 bases, with 22 bases between them. Written as DNA, the CDR3 is TGTGCCAGCAGCTCCTCTAGGGCGGGAAGGGTCGGTGAGCAGTTCTTC. It is translated as CASSSSRAGRVGEQFF.

In DNA, the CDR3 is TGTGCCAGCAGCTTAGGCACAAACTACGAGCAGTACTTC. This gives the protein CASSLGTNYEQYF. This chain links TRBV7-2 with TRBJ2-7; no clear D. From germline, CDR1 is SGHTA and CDR2 FQGNSA. V dropped 1 base and J dropped 3 bases, with 7 bases sitting between them. The CDR3 has 13 amino acids. Based on the CDR3 plus reference TRBV7-2 and TRBJ2-7, the full variable domain is GAGVSQSPSNKVTEKGKDVELRCDPISGHTALYWYRQSLGQGLEFLIYFQGNSAPDKSGLPSDRFSAERTGGSVSTLTIQRTQQEDSAVYLCASSLGTNYEQYFGPGTRLTVT.

The genes are TRBV14 and TRBJ2-2, with 8 bases aligning to TRBD2. V lost 4 bases to trimming and J lost 5 bases; unmatched junction nucleotides: 15. The V gene's germline CDR1 is SGHDN and CDR2 FVKESK. The length of the CDR3 is 18 residues. The CDR3: CASSPFIGTGGPTGELFF. In DNA, the CDR3 is TGTGCCAGCAGCCCCTTCATAGGGACGGGAGGGCCGACCGGGGAGCTGTTTTTT. The whole variable domain, remainder taken from reference TRBV14 and TRBJ2-2, is EAGVTQFPSHSVIEKGQTVTLRCDPISGHDNLYWYRRVMGKEIKFLLHFVKESKQDESGMPNNRFLAERTGGTYSTLKVQPAELEDSGVYFCASSPFIGTGGPTGELFFGEGSRLTVL.

The chain combines TRBV19 with TRBJ2-2; D is perhaps TRBD1 (6 bases). V was shortened by 5 bases and J by 0 bases, with 7 bases between the two germline ends. The CDR3 sequence is 14 residues long. Looked up from germline, CDR1 is LNHDA and CDR2 is SQIVND (reference sequence). CDR3 region: CASSQGTNTGELFF. The CDR3 nucleotides read TGTGCCAGTAGTCAGGGGACGAACACCGGGGAGCTGTTTTTT.

V gene TRBV19 combines with J gene TRBJ2-1; the match to TRBD1 covers 8 bases. The length of the CDR3 is 15 residues. Germline V lookup: CDR1 LNHDA, CDR2 SQIVND (reference sequence). With V trimmed by 8 bases and J by 0 bases, 6 bases remained unmatched. The chain's CDR3 is CASCSGTGSYNEQFF. CDR3 DNA sequence: TGTGCCAGTTGTTCGGGGACAGGCTCCTACAATGAGCAGTTCTTC.

This clone showed up just once. The rearrangement uses TRBV6-1 and TRBJ1-5; 7 bases fit TRBD1. CDR1 is MNHNS and CDR2 is SASEGT in the germline V gene. The CDR3 runs 15 residues. Germline trimming cut 7 bases from V and 7 bases from J; bases unmatched to any gene: 13. CDR3 loop: CASNEKGGEYQPQHF. The CDR3 nucleotides are TGTGCCAGCAACGAGAAAGGGGGCGAGTACCAGCCCCAGCATTTT.

This sequence joins TRBV7-2 and TRBJ1-2; 8 positions match TRBD1. The CDR3 is 12 amino acids. The trim removed 5 bases at V and 8 bases at J, leaving 4 bases unmatched. The germline gives CDR1 SGHTA, CDR2 FQGNSA. CDR3 in amino acids: CASSIGQGGYTF. The CDR3 nucleotides read TGTGCCAGCAGCATAGGACAGGGAGGCTACACCTTC.

The chain couples TRBV28 to TRBJ1-3; D may be TRBD1 (5 bases). The CDR3 is 13 residues long. V lost 10 bases to trimming and J lost 0 bases, with 10 bases between them. CDR1 MDHEN and CDR2 SYDVKM come from the germline V gene. In nucleotides, the CDR3 is TGTGCCATCCGACAGACCTCTGGAAACACCATATATTTT. It encodes CAIRQTSGNTIYF.

The chain combines TRBV5-8 with TRBJ2-1; 7 bases are a match to TRBD1. This CDR3 spans 15 amino acids. The V and J ends lost 9 bases and 5 bases, in that order; junction bases with no gene match: 14. From germline, CDR1 is SGHTS and CDR2 YDEGEE. The CDR3 protein is CATHWGRGSHNEQFF. For the CDR3, the DNA is TGTGCCACCCATTGGGGCAGGGGGTCGCACAATGAGCAGTTCTTC.

The chain links TRBV19 to TRBJ2-7; possible D gene TRBD1, 6 bases. The CDR3 sequence is 14 residues long. Germline values: CDR1 LNHDA, CDR2 SQIVND (reference sequence). V lost 7 bases to trimming and J lost 0 bases, with 13 bases between them. The CDR3 region has the DNA TGTGCCAGTAAGAGACAGGATAGCTCCTACGAGCAGTACTTC. Its translation: CASKRQDSSYEQYF.

J is TRBJ2-3 and V is TRBV28; no firm D call. The CDR3 covers 12 residues. V was pared by 4 bases and J by 2 bases, with 4 bases between. CDR1 and CDR2 from the germline V gene are MDHEN and SYDVKM. The CDR3 sequence is CASSYNTDTQYF. DNA for the CDR3: TGTGCCAGCAGTTACAACACAGATACGCAGTATTTT.

This clone has only a few counts. V is TRBV27 and J is TRBJ2-7; D uncertain. V was pared by 5 bases and J by 3 bases, with 14 bases between. The V gene's germline CDR1 is MNHEY and CDR2 SMNVEV (reference sequence). This CDR3 has 14 residues. The CDR3 loop is CASSPRVGGYEQYF. For the CDR3, the DNA is TGTGCCAGCAGTCCCCGAGTAGGCGGCTACGAGCAGTACTTC.

This sequence joins TRBV28 and TRBJ2-1; weak D call: TRBD2 (6 bases). Germline V gene sequence: CDR1 MDHEN, CDR2 SYDVKM. The CDR3 has 14 residues. V gave up 6 bases and J gave up 10 bases, with 19 bases separating them. The CDR3 protein is CASSFRTRAGEQFF. Here the CDR3 DNA reads TGTGCCAGCAGCTTTCGAACCAGGGCGGGGGAGCAGTTCTTC.

The CDR3 sequence is CATLEGGGYLTEAFF. CDR3 coding DNA: TGTGCCACCCTCGAGGGAGGGGGTTACCTCACTGAAGCTTTCTTT. The rearrangement links TRBV19 to TRBJ1-1, with D possibly being TRBD1 (6 bases). Trimming took off 10 bases at V and 4 bases at J, with 22 bases between the two ends. CDR1 and CDR2 (germline): LNHDA, SQIVND (reference sequence). This CDR3 is 15 amino acids long.

The chain employs TRBV7-8 and TRBJ1-2, with D perhaps matching TRBD1 (5 bases). V shed 5 bases and J shed 0 bases, with 16 bases lying between them. Germline V gene sequence: CDR1 SGHVS, CDR2 FQNEAQ. This CDR3 is 16 amino acids long. CDR3: CASSPILGGANYGYTF. The DNA of the CDR3 is TGTGCCAGCAGCCCAATATTGGGAGGGGCTAACTATGGCTACACCTTC.

This clone was seen at least ten times. The chain couples TRBV16 to TRBJ1-1, with D tentatively TRBD1 (6 bases). Germline CDR1 KGHSY, CDR2 FQNENV. Deletions cut 4 bases from V and 2 bases from J, with 20 bases between. This CDR3 comprises 17 residues. The CDR3 region has the DNA TGTGCCAGCAGCCCCCTGAACAGGGCATTCGGTAACACTGAAGCTTTCTTT. Protein product: CASSPLNRAFGNTEAFF.

This chain links TRBV10-2 with TRBJ2-7; 15 bases map to TRBD2. Germline V gene sequence: CDR1 WSHSY, CDR2 SAAADI. J lost 9 bases, V lost 4 bases, and 4 bases had no gene match. The CDR3 sequence is 14 residues long. In DNA form, the CDR3 reads TGCGCCAGCAGTGCGGGACTAGCGGGAGGTGGGCAGTACTTC. Translating it yields CASSAGLAGGGQYF.

This clone was seen more than once but under ten times. The chain employs TRBV28 and TRBJ1-4, with 8 nucleotides matching TRBD1. After removal of 3 bases from V and 8 bases from J, the junction contained 5 bases not matched to a gene. This CDR3 contains 14 residues. From germline, CDR1 is MDHEN and CDR2 SYDVKM. As DNA, the CDR3 is TGTGCCAGCAGTTTCCCGGGACAGGTAGAAAAACTGTTTTTT. It specifies CASSFPGQVEKLFF.